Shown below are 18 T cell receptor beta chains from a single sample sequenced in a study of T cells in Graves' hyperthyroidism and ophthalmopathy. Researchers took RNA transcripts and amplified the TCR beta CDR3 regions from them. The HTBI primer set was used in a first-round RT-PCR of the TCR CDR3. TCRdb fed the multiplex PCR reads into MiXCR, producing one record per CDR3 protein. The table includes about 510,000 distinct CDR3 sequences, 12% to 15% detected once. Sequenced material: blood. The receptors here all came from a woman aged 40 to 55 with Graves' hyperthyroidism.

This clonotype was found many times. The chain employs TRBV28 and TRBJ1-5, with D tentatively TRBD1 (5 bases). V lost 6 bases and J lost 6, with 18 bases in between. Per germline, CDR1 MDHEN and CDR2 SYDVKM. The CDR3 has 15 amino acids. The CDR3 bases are TGTGCCAGCAGCAGTCAGGGAGGATACCTTCAGCCCCAGCATTTT. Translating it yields CASSSQGGYLQPQHF.

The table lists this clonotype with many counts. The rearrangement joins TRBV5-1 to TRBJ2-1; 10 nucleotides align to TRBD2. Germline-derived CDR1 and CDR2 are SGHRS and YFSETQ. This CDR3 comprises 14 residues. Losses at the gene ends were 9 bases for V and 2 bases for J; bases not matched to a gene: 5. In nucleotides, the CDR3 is TGCGCCACCTCTAGCGGGAGCCCCTACAATGAGCAGTTCTTC. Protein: CATSSGSPYNEQFF. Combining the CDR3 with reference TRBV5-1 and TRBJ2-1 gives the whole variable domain KAGVTQTPRYLIKTRGQQVTLSCSPISGHRSVSWYQQTPGQGLQFLFEYFSETQRNKGNFPGRFSGRQFSNSRSEMNVSTLELGDSALYLCATSSGSPYNEQFFGPGTRLTVL.

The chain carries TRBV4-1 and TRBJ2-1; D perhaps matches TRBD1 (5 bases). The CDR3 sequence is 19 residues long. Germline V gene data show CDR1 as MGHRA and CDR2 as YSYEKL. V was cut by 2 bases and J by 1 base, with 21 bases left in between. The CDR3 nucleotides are TGCGCCAGCAGCCAATCCACCGTTCAAGGGGTTCGGTCCTACAATGAGCAGTTCTTC. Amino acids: CASSQSTVQGVRSYNEQFF.

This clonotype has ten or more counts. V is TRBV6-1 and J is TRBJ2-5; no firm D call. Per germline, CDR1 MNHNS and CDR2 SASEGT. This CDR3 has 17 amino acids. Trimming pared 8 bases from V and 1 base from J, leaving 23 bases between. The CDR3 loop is CASDGQRAALFQETQYF. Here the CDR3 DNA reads TGTGCCAGCGACGGGCAGCGAGCCGCCCTTTTCCAAGAGACCCAGTACTTC.

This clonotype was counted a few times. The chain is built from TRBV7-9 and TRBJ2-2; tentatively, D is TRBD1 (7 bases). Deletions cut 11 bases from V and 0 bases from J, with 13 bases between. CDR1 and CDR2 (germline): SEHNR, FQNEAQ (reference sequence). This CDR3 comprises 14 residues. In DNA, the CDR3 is TGTGCCCTAGGGGGGACAGCGAACACCGGGGAGCTGTTTTTT. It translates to CALGGTANTGELFF.

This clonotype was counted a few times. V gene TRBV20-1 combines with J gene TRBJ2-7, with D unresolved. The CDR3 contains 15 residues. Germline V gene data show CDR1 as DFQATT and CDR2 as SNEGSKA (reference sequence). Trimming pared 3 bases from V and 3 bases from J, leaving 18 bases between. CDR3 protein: CSARADGLANYEQYF. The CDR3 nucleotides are TGCAGTGCTAGGGCAGATGGTTTAGCTAACTACGAGCAGTACTTC.

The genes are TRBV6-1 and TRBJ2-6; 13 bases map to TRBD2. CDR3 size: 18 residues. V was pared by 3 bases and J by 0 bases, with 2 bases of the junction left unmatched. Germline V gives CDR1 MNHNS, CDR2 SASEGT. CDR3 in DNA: TGTGCCAGCAGTGAGACTAGCGGGAGGTACTCTGGGGCCAACGTCCTGACTTTC. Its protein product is CASSETSGRYSGANVLTF.

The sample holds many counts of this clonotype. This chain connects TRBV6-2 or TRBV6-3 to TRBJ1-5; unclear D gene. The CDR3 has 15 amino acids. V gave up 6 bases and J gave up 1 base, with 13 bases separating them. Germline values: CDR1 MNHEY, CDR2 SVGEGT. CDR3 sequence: CASSPTTVSNQPQHF. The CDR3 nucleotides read TGTGCCAGCAGCCCGACGACGGTCAGCAATCAGCCCCAGCATTTT.

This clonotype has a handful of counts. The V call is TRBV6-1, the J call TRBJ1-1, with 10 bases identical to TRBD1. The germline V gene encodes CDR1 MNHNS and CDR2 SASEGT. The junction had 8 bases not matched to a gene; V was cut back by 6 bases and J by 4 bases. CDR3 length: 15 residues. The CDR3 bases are TGTGCCAGCAGGGGACAGGGGATTCAATTCACTGAAGCTTTCTTT. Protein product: CASRGQGIQFTEAFF.

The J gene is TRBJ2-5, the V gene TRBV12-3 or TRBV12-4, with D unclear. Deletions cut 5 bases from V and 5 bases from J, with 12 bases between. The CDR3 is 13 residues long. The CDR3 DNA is TGTGCCAGCAGTGTTTTCCCTTTGGAGACCCAGTACTTC. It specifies CASSVFPLETQYF.

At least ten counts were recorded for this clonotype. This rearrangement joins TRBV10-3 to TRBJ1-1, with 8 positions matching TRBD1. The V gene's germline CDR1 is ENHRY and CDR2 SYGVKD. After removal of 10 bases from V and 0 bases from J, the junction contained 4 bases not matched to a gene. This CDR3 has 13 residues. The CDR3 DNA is TGTGCCACCAGACAGGGGATGAACACTGAAGCTTTCTTT. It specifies CATRQGMNTEAFF.

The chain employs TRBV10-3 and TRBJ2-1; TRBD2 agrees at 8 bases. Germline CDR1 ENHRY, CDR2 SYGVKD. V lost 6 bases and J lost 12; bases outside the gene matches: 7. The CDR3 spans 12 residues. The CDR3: CAIRSIAGRQFF. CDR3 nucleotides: TGTGCCATCAGATCTATAGCGGGAAGGCAGTTCTTC.

The CDR3, as DNA: TGTGCCAGCAGCCGCTGGGGGCCCAATGAGCAGTTCTTC. Its translation is CASSRWGPNEQFF. V and J are TRBV3-1 and TRBJ2-1, with D tentatively TRBD1 (6 bases). The germline gives CDR1 LGHDT, CDR2 YNNKEL (reference sequence). V was clipped by 4 bases and J by 6 bases, with 10 bases between them. The CDR3 has 13 residues.

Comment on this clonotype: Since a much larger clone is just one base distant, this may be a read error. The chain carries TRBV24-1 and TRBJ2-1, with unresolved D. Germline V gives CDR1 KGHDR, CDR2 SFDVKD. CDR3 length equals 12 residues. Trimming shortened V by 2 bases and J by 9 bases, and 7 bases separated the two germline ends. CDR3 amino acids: CATSDSRGEQFF. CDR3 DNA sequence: TGTGCCACCAGTGATTCTCGCGGTGAGCAGTTCTTC.

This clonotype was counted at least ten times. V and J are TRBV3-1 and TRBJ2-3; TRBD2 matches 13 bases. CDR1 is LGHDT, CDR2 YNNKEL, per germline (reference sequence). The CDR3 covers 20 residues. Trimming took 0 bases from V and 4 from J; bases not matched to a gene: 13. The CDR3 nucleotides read TGTGCCAGCAGCCAAGACACTAGCGGGAGGGGGGTGATGTCGGCAGATACGCAGTATTTT. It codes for CASSQDTSGRGVMSADTQYF.

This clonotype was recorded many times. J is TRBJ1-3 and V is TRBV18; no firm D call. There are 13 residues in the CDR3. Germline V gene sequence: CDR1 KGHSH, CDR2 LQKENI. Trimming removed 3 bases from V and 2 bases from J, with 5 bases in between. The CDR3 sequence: CASSPNTGNTIYF. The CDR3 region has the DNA TGTGCCAGCTCACCGAATACTGGAAACACCATATATTTT.

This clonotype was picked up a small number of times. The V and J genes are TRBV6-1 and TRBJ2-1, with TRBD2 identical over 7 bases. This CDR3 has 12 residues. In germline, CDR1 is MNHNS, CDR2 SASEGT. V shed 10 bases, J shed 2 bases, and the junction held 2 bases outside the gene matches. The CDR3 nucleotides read TGTGCCACTAGCGGAACCTACAATGAGCAGTTCTTC. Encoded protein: CATSGTYNEQFF.

This chain's CDR3 is CASSLGSEVANVLTF. In DNA, the CDR3 is TGCGCCAGCAGCTTGGGATCGGAGGTGGCCAACGTCCTGACTTTC. V gene TRBV5-1 combines with J gene TRBJ2-6, with D perhaps TRBD2 (5 bases). V was pared by 0 bases and J by 6 bases, with 10 bases between. Germline V gives CDR1 SGHRS, CDR2 YFSETQ. The CDR3 sequence is 15 residues long.